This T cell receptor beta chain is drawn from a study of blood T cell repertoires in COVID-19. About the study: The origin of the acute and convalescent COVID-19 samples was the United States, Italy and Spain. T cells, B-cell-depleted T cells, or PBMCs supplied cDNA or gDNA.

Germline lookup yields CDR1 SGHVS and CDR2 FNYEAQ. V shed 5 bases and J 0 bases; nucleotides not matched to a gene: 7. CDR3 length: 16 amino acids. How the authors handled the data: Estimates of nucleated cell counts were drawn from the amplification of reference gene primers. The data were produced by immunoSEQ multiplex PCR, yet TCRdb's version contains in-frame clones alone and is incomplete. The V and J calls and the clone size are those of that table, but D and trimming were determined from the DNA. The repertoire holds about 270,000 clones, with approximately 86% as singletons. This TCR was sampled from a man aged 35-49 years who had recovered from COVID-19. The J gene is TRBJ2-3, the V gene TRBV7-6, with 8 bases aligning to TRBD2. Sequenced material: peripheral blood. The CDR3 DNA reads TGTGCCAGCAGCCAATTAGCGGGGCGTAGCACAGATACGCAGTATTTT. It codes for CASSQLAGRSTDTQYF.